This T cell receptor beta chain came from a study of shared clonotypes between healthy human individuals. Study overall: The study enrolled a couple of women and three men aged 18 to 49.

The protocol was immunoSEQ multiplex PCR, while the TCRdb copy is restricted to in-frame clones and leaves out a portion. The repertoire holds about 2.4 million clones, with under 95% as singletons. The CDR3 has 12 residues. Germline loops: CDR1 SGHTA, CDR2 FQGNSA. The V end was cut by 6 bases, the J end by 10 bases, with 13 bases between. The TCR was taken from a young man in good health. Some clones in this sample may be carry-over from other donors' samples. This sequence joins TRBV7-2 and TRBJ1-5; D possibly corresponds to TRBD1 (5 bases). The specimen sequenced was naive CD4+ T cells from PBMCs. Regarding subset: CD45RA+ positively selected. CDR3 bases: TGTGCCAGCAGGAGCCAGGGAGGTCCCCAGCATTTT. Encoded protein: CASRSQGGPQHF.